Shown below are 13 T cell receptor beta chains from a single sample sequenced in a study of cytomegalovirus exposure and HLA in healthy donors (dated by TCRdb to about 2017). The library was prepared using the immunoSEQ multiplex PCR assay. For the multiplex PCR, a mixture combining 60 forward primers for TCR Vbeta segments and 13 reverse primers for TCR Jbeta segments was used. TCRdb stores this immuneACCESS table with in-frame sequences only. Part of the clones is absent; in the studies checked, under half of the shortfall reflects unresolved V genes, and no reason is known for the rest. The sample table lists some 140,000 clones, 80% of them with a count of one. Together, the top ten hold 4.5% to 7% of the sample. The sample consisted of PBMCs. These receptors were taken from a woman between 40 and 55 years old in good health and CMV-seropositive.

The chain joins TRBV10-3 to TRBJ2-3; no firm D call. V was trimmed by 7 bases and J by 1 base, leaving 9 bases between them. Germline values: CDR1 ENHRY, CDR2 SYGVKD. The CDR3 sequence is 13 residues long. The CDR3 protein is CAITPGGTDTQYF. The CDR3 DNA reads TGTGCCATCACCCCTGGAGGCACAGATACGCAGTATTTT.

The chain joins TRBV5-1 to TRBJ2-1; 7 positions match TRBD2. The V gene end was trimmed by 3 bases and the J gene end by 14 bases; junction bases not matched to a gene: 5. CDR1 and CDR2 (germline): SGHRS, YFSETQ. The CDR3 is made up of 11 amino acids. This CDR3 is CASSWDYQEFF. DNA for the CDR3: TGCGCCAGCAGCTGGGACTACCAGGAGTTCTTC.

This rearrangement joins TRBV5-1 to TRBJ2-1; D unclear. The CDR3 extends over 11 amino acids. V was trimmed by 2 bases and J by 7 bases, leaving 4 bases between them. Germline values: CDR1 SGHRS, CDR2 YFSETQ. In DNA form, the CDR3 reads TGCGCCAGCAGCTTTACAAATGAGCAGTTCTTC. This gives the protein CASSFTNEQFF.

The chain couples TRBV19 to TRBJ2-2, with TRBD2 matching over 8 bases. The CDR3 totals 15 residues. Germline loops: CDR1 LNHDA, CDR2 SQIVND (reference sequence). V was clipped by 6 bases and J by 2 bases; unmatched bases: 5. CDR3 sequence: CASRKRESNTGELFF. In DNA, the CDR3 is TGTGCCAGTAGAAAGCGGGAGAGTAACACCGGGGAGCTGTTTTTT.

The chain joins TRBV11-3 to TRBJ2-2; D gene ambiguous. V lost 4 bases, J lost 2 bases, and 11 bases lay in between. This CDR3 region has 15 residues. Germline V lookup: CDR1 SGHNT, CDR2 YENEEA. The CDR3 reads CASSYVTHNTGELFF. CDR3 DNA sequence: TGTGCCAGCAGCTACGTAACTCACAACACCGGGGAGCTGTTTTTT.

The chain carries TRBV11-2 and TRBJ1-3; TRBD1 agrees at 7 bases. Germline values: CDR1 SGHAT, CDR2 FQNNGV. V shed 4 bases, J shed 0 bases, and the junction held 3 bases outside the gene matches. The CDR3 runs to 15 residues. The CDR3, as DNA: TGTGCCAGCAGCTCTACAGGGGACTCTGGAAACACCATATATTTT. It yields the protein CASSSTGDSGNTIYF. Filled out from reference TRBV11-2 and TRBJ1-3, the complete variable domain reads EAGVAQSPRYKIIEKRQSVAFWCNPISGHATLYWYQQILGQGPKLLIQFQNNGVVDDSQLPKDRFSAERLKGVDSTLKIQPAKLEDSAVYLCASSSTGDSGNTIYFGEGSWLTVV.

The rearrangement joins TRBV19 to TRBJ2-2; 7 positions match TRBD1. The CDR3 sequence is 16 residues long. V shed 7 bases, J shed 1 base, and the junction held 9 bases outside the gene matches. CDR1 and CDR2 from the germline V gene are LNHDA and SQIVND (reference sequence). CDR3 nucleotides: TGTGCCAGTAAGTCGTCGGGACAGATGAACACCGGGGAGCTGTTTTTT. It yields the protein CASKSSGQMNTGELFF.

J is TRBJ2-2 and V is TRBV5-1; the D gene is possibly TRBD1 (6 bases). Germline CDR1 and CDR2: SGHRS and YFSETQ. V shed 2 bases and J shed 1 base, with 9 bases lying between them. This CDR3 is built from 15 residues. The CDR3 nucleotides read TGCGCCAGCAGCTTCCGGGACAAGAACACCGGGGAGCTGTTTTTT. This gives the protein CASSFRDKNTGELFF.

V is TRBV6-6 and J is TRBJ1-1, with a possible D match to TRBD1 (5 bases). V lost 0 bases, J lost 4 bases, and 12 bases lay in between. The CDR3 covers 15 residues. Germline CDR1 and CDR2: MNHNY and SVGAGI (reference sequence). CDR3 in DNA: TGTGCCAGCAGTTACTCGGCAGGGATTGGCACTGAAGCTTTCTTT. It is translated as CASSYSAGIGTEAFF.

The chain is built from TRBV29-1 and TRBJ2-7; TRBD2 aligns across 9 bases. Germline V gene lookup returns CDR1 SQVTM and CDR2 ANQGSEA. The CDR3 runs to 14 residues. Trimming took 4 bases from V and 0 from J; bases not matched to a gene: 4. CDR3 coding DNA: TGCAGCGTTGCACTAGCGGGTCCCTCCTACGAGCAGTACTTC. Protein sequence: CSVALAGPSYEQYF.

V usage is TRBV27 and J usage is TRBJ2-2; no definite D call. CDR3 length equals 15 residues. V was shortened by 6 bases and J by 4 bases, with 15 bases between the two germline ends. Germline CDR1 is MNHEY and CDR2 is SMNVEV (reference sequence). The CDR3 spells CASSLTPSLTGELFF. CDR3 nucleotide sequence: TGTGCCAGCAGCCTGACTCCTTCACTCACCGGGGAGCTGTTTTTT.

The sample holds a few counts of this clone. The chain couples TRBV7-9 to TRBJ2-1; 14 bases map to TRBD2. The CDR3 is 16 amino acids. CDR1 is SEHNR, CDR2 FQNEAQ, per germline (reference sequence). V gave up 3 bases and J gave up 9 bases; unmatched junction bases: 7. In nucleotides, the CDR3 is TGTGCCAGCAGCTTTCCCGGACTAGCGGGAGGAGGTGAGCAGTTCTTC. Translated: CASSFPGLAGGGEQFF.

The J gene is TRBJ2-1, the V gene TRBV18, with 7 bases fitting TRBD2. The germline V gene has CDR1 KGHSH and CDR2 LQKENI. The CDR3 totals 14 residues. V dropped 0 bases and J dropped 7; count of bases not matched to a gene: 3. CDR3 nucleotides: TGTGCCAGCTCACCACCGACTAGCCAGAATGAGCAGTTCTTC. Protein product: CASSPPTSQNEQFF.